The entry below describes one T cell receptor beta chain. The data stem from a study of cytomegalovirus exposure and HLA in healthy donors. Donors counted as nominally healthy when sampled, yet unrecorded immune exposures were likely. The primer mix had 60 Vbeta and 13 Jbeta primers. Libraries were prepared by immunoSEQ multiplex PCR; TCRdb keeps only in-frame clonotypes and omits some of them. Here the sample spans 65,000 to 90,000 clones, 75% being singletons. V lost 5 bases and J lost 8; bases outside the gene matches: 12. The CDR3 consists of 15 residues. Looked up from germline, CDR1 is SEHNR and CDR2 is FQNEAQ (reference sequence).

This clonotype was sampled from a man between 65 and 85 years old in good health and CMV-seronegative. V is TRBV7-9 and J is TRBJ2-1, with 7 bases identical to TRBD1. Sequenced material: PBMCs. The CDR3, as DNA: TGTGCCAGCAGCCCCCGGGACAGCTGGAATGATGAGCAGTTCTTC. Amino acid sequence: CASSPRDSWNDEQFF.